This T cell receptor (beta chain) was sequenced in a study of shared T cell receptors in the human thymus. Measured with immunoSEQ multiplex PCR; TCRdb has only the in-frame clones, and not every one. The table has about 500,000 clones, around 78% seen once. These data also featured in a second study, about human thymus T cells. This second study notes: Donation was from healthy Finnish infants who were having corrective surgery that addressed congenital heart defects. Corrective heart surgery yielded resections, and these provided the thymus tissue. Apparent skewing of V and J gene usage characterized both thymic and blood repertoires. Thymic repertoires of unrelated individuals were reported in related research to overlap highly.

The sample was thymocytes. This receptor was taken from a boy under two years old with a congenital heart defect.

This CDR3 is CASSFRGARTGELFF. The DNA of the CDR3 is TGTGCCAGCAGTTTTCGGGGGGCGCGCACCGGGGAGCTGTTTTTT. The V and J genes are TRBV27 and TRBJ2-2; D possibly corresponds to TRBD2 (7 bases). Germline CDR1 MNHEY, CDR2 SMNVEV (reference sequence). The CDR3 has 15 residues. V lost 3 bases, J lost 4 bases, and 12 bases lay in between.